What follows are 4 T cell receptor beta chains derived from one specimen sequenced in a study of T cells in Graves' hyperthyroidism and ophthalmopathy. Amplification of TCR beta CDR3 regions used RNA as the template. RT-PCR in the first round (using the HTBI primer set) targeted the TCR CDR3. TCRdb analysed the multiplex PCR reads with MiXCR anew, one entry per CDR3 protein. The top ten clones hold 16% of a sample with hundreds of thousands of distinct CDR3 sequences, 15% to 20% of them seen once. The sample comprised blood. The receptors stem from a woman aged 45-59 years with Graves' hyperthyroidism that later progressed to Graves' ophthalmopathy.

The chain carries TRBV29-1 and TRBJ2-1; 11 bases align to TRBD1. Unmatched junction bases numbered 10, after V lost 6 bases and J lost 6 bases. The germline gives CDR1 SQVTM, CDR2 ANQGSEA. The CDR3 loop spans 15 amino acids. CDR3 bases: TGCAGCGTGGATAAGAGGGACAGGGGGTCCAATGAGCAGTTCTTC. Amino acid sequence: CSVDKRDRGSNEQFF.

This clonotype was observed at least ten times. The chain carries TRBV20-1 and TRBJ2-7; 11 bases agree with TRBD2. This CDR3 region has 15 residues. Germline lookup yields CDR1 DFQATT and CDR2 SNEGSKA (reference sequence). V was clipped by 6 bases and J by 9 bases; unmatched bases: 16. The CDR3 sequence is CSAKSGTSGKFAQYF. The CDR3 DNA reads as TGCAGTGCGAAGTCCGGGACTAGCGGCAAGTTTGCGCAGTACTTC.

The count of this clonotype is one. The V call is TRBV27, the J call TRBJ2-3; D gene ambiguous. Trimming removed 2 bases at V and 0 bases at J, with 12 bases between. This CDR3 has 16 amino acids. Per germline, CDR1 MNHEY and CDR2 SMNVEV (reference sequence). The CDR3 here is CASSLRSPLSTDTQYF. CDR3 coding DNA: TGTGCCAGCAGTTTAAGGTCACCTCTTAGCACAGATACGCAGTATTTT.

This clonotype has a handful of counts. The rearrangement joins TRBV7-9 to TRBJ2-7; D not certain. This CDR3 has 14 amino acids. V was trimmed by 4 bases and J by 4 bases, leaving 14 bases between them. The germline gives CDR1 SEHNR, CDR2 FQNEAQ (reference sequence). CDR3 sequence: CASSSPARGYEQYF. The CDR3 DNA reads as TGTGCCAGCAGCTCTCCAGCCAGAGGATACGAGCAGTACTTC. The whole variable domain, filled in from reference TRBV7-9 and TRBJ2-7, reads DTGVSQNPRHKITKRGQNVTFRCDPISEHNRLYWYRQTLGQGPEFLTYFQNEAQLEKSRLLSDRFSAERPKGSFSTLEIQRTEQGDSAMYLCASSSPARGYEQYFGPGTRLTVT.